This passage covers 5 T cell receptor beta chains from one sample sequenced in a study of CD8 T cells in ankylosing spondylitis. Points from the study as a whole: Characteristic, it appeared, of ankylosing spondylitis blood was a TCR beta motif of 7 or 8 highly homologous variants.

These receptors have no identified antigens. Each CDR3 protein is one row after TCRdb ran MiXCR on the 5' RACE reads. The sample contains roughly 450,000 distinct CDR3 sequences, roughly 25% of which appear only once. What was sequenced was blood, either unsorted or a sorted T cell fraction (not recorded which). The source is a male donor with ankylosing spondylitis.

This clonotype was seen a handful of times. J is TRBJ2-7 and V is TRBV3-1, with 7 bases fitting TRBD1. Germline CDR1 is LGHDT and CDR2 is YNNKEL (reference sequence). The CDR3 length is 14 residues. The V and J ends lost 1 base and 2 bases, in that order; junction bases with no gene match: 2. CDR3 sequence (DNA): TGTGCCAGCAGCCAAGGGACAGGTACCTACGAGCAGTACGTC. The encoded protein is CASSQGTGTYEQYV.

This clonotype was detected once. The rearrangement uses TRBV18 and TRBJ1-1, with 7 bases lining up with TRBD1. With V trimmed by 6 bases and J by 6 bases, 4 bases remained unmatched. The germline CDR1 and CDR2 sequences are KGHSH and LQKENI. The CDR3 is made up of 12 amino acids. CDR3 in amino acids: CASSPGQPEAFF. In nucleotides, the CDR3 is TGTGCCAGCTCTCCGGGACAGCCTGAAGCTTTCTTT. The variable domain in full, completed from reference TRBV18 and TRBJ1-1, reads NAGVMQNPRHLVRRRGQEARLRCSPMKGHSHVYWYRQLPEEGLKFMVYLQKENIIDESGMPKERFSAEFPKEGPSILRIQQVVRGDSAAYFCASSPGQPEAFFGQGTRLTVV.

In nucleotides, the CDR3 is TGCAGTGCCCTGTGGACTTCAAATTACGAGCAGTACTTC. It translates to CSALWTSNYEQYF. The genes are TRBV20-1 and TRBJ2-7, with TRBD2 as a possible D gene (5 bases). V was trimmed by 6 bases and J by 4 bases, leaving 16 bases between them. This CDR3 is 13 amino acids long. From germline, CDR1 is DFQATT and CDR2 SNEGSKA (reference sequence).

This chain joins TRBV20-1 and TRBJ2-2, with 10 bases that match TRBD2. The CDR3 extends over 16 amino acids. With V trimmed by 3 bases and J by 0 bases, 4 bases remained unmatched. Germline V gives CDR1 DFQATT, CDR2 SNEGSKA (reference sequence). The CDR3 here is CSASSLAGANTGELFF. The CDR3 DNA reads TGCAGTGCTAGTAGCCTAGCGGGGGCGAACACCGGGGAGCTGTTTTTT.

V is TRBV18 and J is TRBJ2-5; no clear D gene. Germline values: CDR1 KGHSH, CDR2 LQKENI. CDR3 length equals 12 residues. V was trimmed by 2 bases and J by 7 bases, leaving 8 bases between them. The CDR3 reads CASSPILGTQYF. The CDR3 nucleotides read TGTGCCAGCTCACCAATACTGGGGACCCAGTACTTC.